This is a list of T cell receptor beta chains from one sample in a study of control samples from healthy donors and cancer patients. Clones were read by immunoSEQ multiplex PCR, and TCRdb kept only the in-frame ones, dropping some. The sample has around 130,000 clones, more than 70% seen once. Sequenced input: blood. The receptor set was obtained from a man aged 50-60 years in good health. Each CDR3 is given with its conserved first and last residue. The D gene is left open where the match is weak. Clone size is not always given. Where it is, it says once, few, many or a class for expanded clones.

CDR3 length	D gene	clone size	V gene	J gene	CDR3 protein	CDR3 DNA
14	NA	NA	TRBV6-6	TRBJ2-5	CASSYLTSQETQYF	TGTGCCAGCAGTTACTTGACTAGCCAAGAGACCCAGTACTTC
14	NA	NA	TRBV2	TRBJ1-1	CATLEAVEDTEAFF	TGTGCCACCCTGGAGGCAGTCGAGGACACTGAAGCTTTCTTT
16	NA	NA	TRBV24-1	TRBJ2-1	CATSDRERGSIYEQFF	TGTGCCACCAGTGATCGGGAGAGGGGTTCTATCTATGAGCAGTTCTTC
15	TRBD1	NA	TRBV3-1/TRBV3-2	TRBJ1-5	CASSPGTGAGQPQHF	TGTGCCAGCAGCCCAGGGACAGGGGCTGGACAGCCCCAGCATTTT
16	TRBD1	NA	TRBV19	TRBJ1-6	CASSILTGQGNSPLHF	TGTGCCAGTAGTATCCTTACGGGACAGGGCAATTCACCCCTCCACTTT
14	NA	NA	TRBV19	TRBJ1-4	CASSTTHRVEKLFF	TGTGCCAGTAGTACGACACACAGGGTTGAAAAACTGTTTTTT
13	TRBD1	NA	TRBV6-5	TRBJ1-1	CASIIDRGGAAFF	TGTGCCAGCATCATCGACAGGGGTGGTGCAGCTTTCTTT
14	NA	NA	TRBV5-1	TRBJ2-7	CASSLGGPDREQYF	TGCGCCAGCAGCTTGGGGGGCCCTGACCGAGAGCAGTACTTC
12	NA	few	TRBV19	TRBJ2-2	CASRGDTGELFF	TGTGCCAGTCGGGGTGACACCGGGGAGCTGTTTTTT
15	NA	NA	TRBV2	TRBJ1-5	CASTLRGGTNQPQHF	TGTGCCAGCACGTTGAGAGGGGGAACCAATCAGCCCCAGCATTTT
16	TRBD2	NA	TRBV7-3	TRBJ2-1	CASSSRTSGGSGEQFF	TGTGCCAGCAGCTCAAGGACTAGCGGGGGATCTGGCGAGCAGTTCTTC
16	TRBD1	NA	TRBV2	TRBJ1-4	CASSARRTGGQEKLFF	TGTGCCAGCAGTGCCCGTCGCACAGGGGGCCAGGAAAAACTGTTTTTT
15	NA	NA	TRBV4-1	TRBJ2-2	CASSQENGVPGELFF	TGCGCCAGCAGCCAAGAAAACGGAGTGCCCGGGGAGCTGTTTTTT
14	NA	NA	TRBV5-6	TRBJ1-5	CASSLQVLGQPQHF	TGTGCCAGCAGCTTGCAAGTTTTGGGTCAGCCCCAGCATTTT
15	TRBD1	NA	TRBV5-1	TRBJ1-6	CASSAGQYSNSPLHF	TGCGCCAGCAGCGCGGGACAGTATTCTAATTCACCCCTCCACTTT
15	NA	once	TRBV19	TRBJ1-2	CASSLGQTPYYGYTF	TGTGCCAGTAGCCTCGGACAGACACCCTACTATGGCTACACCTTC
15	TRBD2	NA	TRBV2	TRBJ2-7	CASGDVAGGLYEQYF	TGTGCCAGCGGGGATGTAGCGGGGGGCCTGTACGAGCAGTACTTC
15	NA	NA	TRBV19	TRBJ2-3	CASSISQVSTDTQYF	TGTGCCAGTAGTATATCCCAGGTTTCCACAGATACGCAGTATTTT
14	TRBD1	NA	TRBV4-1	TRBJ1-2	CASSLGQGNYGYTF	TGCGCCAGCAGCCTGGGACAGGGGAACTATGGCTACACCTTC
18	NA	NA	TRBV9	TRBJ2-7	CASTPPTLSGPLSYEQYF	TGTGCCAGCACCCCCCCGACCCTTTCGGGCCCCCTCTCCTACGAGCAGTACTTC
16	NA	NA	TRBV9	TRBJ2-6	CASSTRWGSGANVLTF	TGTGCCAGCAGCACGAGGTGGGGGTCTGGGGCCAACGTCCTGACTTTC
16	NA	NA	TRBV7-6	TRBJ2-1	CASSLGGGLLPQEQFF	TGTGCCAGCAGCTTAGGAGGTGGGTTACTTCCCCAGGAGCAGTTCTTC
13	TRBD1	NA	TRBV6-5	TRBJ1-5	CASRPGGLQPQHF	TGTGCCAGCCGTCCAGGGGGCCTTCAGCCCCAGCATTTT
17	NA	NA	TRBV2	TRBJ1-4	CASSERGVYRANEKLFF	TGTGCCAGCAGTGAAAGGGGGGTGTACAGGGCTAATGAAAAACTGTTTTTT